The text below deals with one TCR beta chain. TCRdb's table, derived via immunoSEQ multiplex PCR, lists solely in-frame clones and lacks some. The sample has tens of thousands of clones, 75% to 90% seen once; the top ten hold roughly 17%. The data originate from a study of PD-L1 blockade in urothelial cancer. Study-level information: A median of roughly 150,000 T cells was found in the blood samples.

Patients in the study were battling locally advanced or metastatic urothelial carcinoma. Sample numbers ranged from 1 to 8 per patient, encompassing pretreatment and on-treatment collections. Trimming left V 4 bases short and J 8 bases short, with 12 bases between. The CDR3 contains 13 residues. Germline-derived CDR1 and CDR2 are SEHNR and FQNEAQ (reference sequence). This material consisted of PBMCs, taken around atezolizumab (anti-PD-L1) treatment. The V gene is TRBV7-9, the J gene TRBJ2-1, with D maybe TRBD2 (6 bases). The clonotype comes from a man aged 55 to 70 with urothelial cancer. CDR3 sequence reads: CASSSWERDEQFF. The CDR3 DNA reads as TGTGCCAGCAGCTCGTGGGAGCGGGATGAGCAGTTCTTC.